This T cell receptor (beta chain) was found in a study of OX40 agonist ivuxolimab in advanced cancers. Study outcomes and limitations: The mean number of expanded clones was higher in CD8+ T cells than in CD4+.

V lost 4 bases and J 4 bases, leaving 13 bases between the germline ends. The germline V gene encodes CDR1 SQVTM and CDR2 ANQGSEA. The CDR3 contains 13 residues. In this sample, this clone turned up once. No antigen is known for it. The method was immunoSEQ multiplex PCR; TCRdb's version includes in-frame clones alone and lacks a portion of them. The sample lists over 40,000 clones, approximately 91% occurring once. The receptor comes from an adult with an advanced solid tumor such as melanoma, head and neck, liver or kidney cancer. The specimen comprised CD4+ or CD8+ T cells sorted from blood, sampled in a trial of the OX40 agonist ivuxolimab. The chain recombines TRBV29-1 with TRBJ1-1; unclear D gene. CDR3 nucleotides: TGCAGCGTTGGAACTTCAGTAGGCACTGAAGCTTTCTTT. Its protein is CSVGTSVGTEAFF.